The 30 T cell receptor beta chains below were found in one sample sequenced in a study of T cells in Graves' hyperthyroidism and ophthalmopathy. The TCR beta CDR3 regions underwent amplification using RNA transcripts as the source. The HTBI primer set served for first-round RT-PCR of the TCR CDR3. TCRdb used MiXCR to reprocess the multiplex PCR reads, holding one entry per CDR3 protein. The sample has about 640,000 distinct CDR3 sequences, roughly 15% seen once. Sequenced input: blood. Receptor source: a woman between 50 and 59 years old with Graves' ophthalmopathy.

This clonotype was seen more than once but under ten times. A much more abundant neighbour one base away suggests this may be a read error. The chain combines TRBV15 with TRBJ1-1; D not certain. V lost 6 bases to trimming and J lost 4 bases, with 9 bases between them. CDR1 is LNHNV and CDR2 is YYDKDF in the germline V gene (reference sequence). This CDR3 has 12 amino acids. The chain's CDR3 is CATRDPGTEAFF. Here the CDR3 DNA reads TGTGCCACCAGGGATCCGGGCACTGAAGCTTTCTTT.

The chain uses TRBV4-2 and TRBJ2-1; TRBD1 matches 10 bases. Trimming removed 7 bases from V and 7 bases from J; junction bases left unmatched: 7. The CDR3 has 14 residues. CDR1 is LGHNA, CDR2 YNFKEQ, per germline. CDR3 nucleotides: TGTGCCAGCAAAGCCGGGACAGGGGAAAATGAGCAGTTCTTC. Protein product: CASKAGTGENEQFF.

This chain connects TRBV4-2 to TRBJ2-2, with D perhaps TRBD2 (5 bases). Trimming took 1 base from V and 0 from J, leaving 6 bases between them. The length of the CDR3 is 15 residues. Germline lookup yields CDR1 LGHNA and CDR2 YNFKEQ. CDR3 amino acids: CASSQARANTGELFF. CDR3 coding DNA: TGTGCCAGCAGCCAAGCGAGGGCGAACACCGGGGAGCTGTTTTTT.

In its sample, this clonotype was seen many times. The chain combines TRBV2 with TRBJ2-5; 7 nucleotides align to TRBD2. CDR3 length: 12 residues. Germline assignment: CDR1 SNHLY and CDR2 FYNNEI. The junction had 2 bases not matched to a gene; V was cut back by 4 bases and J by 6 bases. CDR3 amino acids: CASSASGKTQYF. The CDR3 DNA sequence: TGTGCCAGCAGTGCTAGCGGCAAGACCCAGTACTTC.

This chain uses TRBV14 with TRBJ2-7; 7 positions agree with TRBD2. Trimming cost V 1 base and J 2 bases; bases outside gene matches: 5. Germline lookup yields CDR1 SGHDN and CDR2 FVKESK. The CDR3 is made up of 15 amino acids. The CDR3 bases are TGTGCCAGCAGCCAAGGTCCGGGGAGGGCCTACGAGCAGTACTTC. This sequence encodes CASSQGPGRAYEQYF. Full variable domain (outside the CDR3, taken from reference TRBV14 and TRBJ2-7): EAGVTQFPSHSVIEKGQTVTLRCDPISGHDNLYWYRRVMGKEIKFLLHFVKESKQDESGMPNNRFLAERTGGTYSTLKVQPAELEDSGVYFCASSQGPGRAYEQYFGPGTRLTVT.

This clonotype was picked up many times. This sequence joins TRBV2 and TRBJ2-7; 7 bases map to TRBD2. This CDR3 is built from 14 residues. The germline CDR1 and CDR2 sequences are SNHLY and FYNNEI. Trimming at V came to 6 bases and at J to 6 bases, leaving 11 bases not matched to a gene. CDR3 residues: CASRSIRGVSEQYF. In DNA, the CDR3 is TGTGCCAGCAGGTCGATCCGGGGGGTTTCCGAGCAGTACTTC.

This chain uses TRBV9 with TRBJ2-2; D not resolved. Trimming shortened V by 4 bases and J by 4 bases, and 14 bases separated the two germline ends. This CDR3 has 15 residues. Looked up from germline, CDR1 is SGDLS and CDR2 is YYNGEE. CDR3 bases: TGTGCCAGCAGCCCCATAACCCCGGGCACCGGGGAGCTGTTTTTT. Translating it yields CASSPITPGTGELFF.

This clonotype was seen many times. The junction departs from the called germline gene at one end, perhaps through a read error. The CDR3 DNA follows: TGTGCCAGCAGTCAGCCCCAGCATTTT. Residues: CASSQPQHF. V gene TRBV28 combines with J gene TRBJ1-5; no firm D call. CDR1 is MDHEN and CDR2 is SYDVKM in the germline V gene. The CDR3 runs 9 residues.

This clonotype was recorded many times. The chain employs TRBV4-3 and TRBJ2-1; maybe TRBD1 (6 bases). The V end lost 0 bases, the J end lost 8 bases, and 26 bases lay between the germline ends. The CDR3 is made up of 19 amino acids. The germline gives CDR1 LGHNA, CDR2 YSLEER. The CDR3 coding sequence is TGCGCCAGCAGCCAAGATTGGGACAAATCTCTGGTCTGGTTCGATGAGCAGTTCTTC. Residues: CASSQDWDKSLVWFDEQFF.

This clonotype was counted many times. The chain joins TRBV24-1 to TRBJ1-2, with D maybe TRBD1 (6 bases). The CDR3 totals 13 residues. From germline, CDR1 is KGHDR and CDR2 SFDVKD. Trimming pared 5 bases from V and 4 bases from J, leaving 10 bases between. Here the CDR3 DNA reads TGTGCCACCAGTGGCGGGGGGGCCTATGGCTACACCTTC. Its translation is CATSGGGAYGYTF.

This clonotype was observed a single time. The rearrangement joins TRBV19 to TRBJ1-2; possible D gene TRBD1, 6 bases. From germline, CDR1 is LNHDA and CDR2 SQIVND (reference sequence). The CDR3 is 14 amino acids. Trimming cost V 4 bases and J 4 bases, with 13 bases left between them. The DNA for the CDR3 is TGTGCCAGTAGTACCTTTCAGGGGTCCTATGGCTACACCTTC. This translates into CASSTFQGSYGYTF.

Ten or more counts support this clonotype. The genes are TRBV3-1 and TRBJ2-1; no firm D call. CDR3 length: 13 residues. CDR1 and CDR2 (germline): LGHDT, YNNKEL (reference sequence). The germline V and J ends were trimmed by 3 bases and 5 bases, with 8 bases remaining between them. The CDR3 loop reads CASSQRTNNEQFF. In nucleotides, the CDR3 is TGTGCCAGCAGCCAGAGAACTAACAATGAGCAGTTCTTC.

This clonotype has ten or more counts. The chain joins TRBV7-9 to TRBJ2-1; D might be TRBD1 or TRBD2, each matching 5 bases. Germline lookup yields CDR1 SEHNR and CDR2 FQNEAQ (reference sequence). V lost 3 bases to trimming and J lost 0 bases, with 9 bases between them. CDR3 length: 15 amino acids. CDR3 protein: CASSLGRPSYNEQFF. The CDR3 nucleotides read TGTGCCAGCAGCTTGGGACGACCCTCCTACAATGAGCAGTTCTTC.

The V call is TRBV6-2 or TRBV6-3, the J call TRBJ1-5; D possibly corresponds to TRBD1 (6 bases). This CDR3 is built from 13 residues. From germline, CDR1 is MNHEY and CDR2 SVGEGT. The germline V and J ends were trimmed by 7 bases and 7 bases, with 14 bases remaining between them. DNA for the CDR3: TGTGCCAGCACCTGGTACAGGGAACAGCCCCAGCATTTT. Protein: CASTWYREQPQHF.

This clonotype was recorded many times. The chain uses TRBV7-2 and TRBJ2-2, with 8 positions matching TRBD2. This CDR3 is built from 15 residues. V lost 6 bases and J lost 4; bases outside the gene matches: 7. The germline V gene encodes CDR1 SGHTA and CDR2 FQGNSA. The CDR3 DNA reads TGTGCCAGCAGGATACTAGCGGAAGGCACCGGGGAGCTGTTTTTT. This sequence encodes CASRILAEGTGELFF.

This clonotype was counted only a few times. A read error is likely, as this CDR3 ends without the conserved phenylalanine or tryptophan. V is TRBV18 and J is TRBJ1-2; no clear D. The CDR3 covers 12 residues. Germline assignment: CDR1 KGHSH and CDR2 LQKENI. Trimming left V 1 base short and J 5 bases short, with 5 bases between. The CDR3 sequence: CASSPREYGYTL. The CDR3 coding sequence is TGTGCCAGCTCACCACGGGAATATGGCTACACCCTC.

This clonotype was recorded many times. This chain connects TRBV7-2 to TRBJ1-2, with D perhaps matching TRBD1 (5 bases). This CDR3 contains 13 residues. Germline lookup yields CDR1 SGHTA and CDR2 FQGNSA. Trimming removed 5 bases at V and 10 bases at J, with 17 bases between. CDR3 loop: CASSPIQDSVYTF. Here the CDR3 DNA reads TGTGCCAGCAGCCCCATACAGGATAGTGTCTACACCTTC.

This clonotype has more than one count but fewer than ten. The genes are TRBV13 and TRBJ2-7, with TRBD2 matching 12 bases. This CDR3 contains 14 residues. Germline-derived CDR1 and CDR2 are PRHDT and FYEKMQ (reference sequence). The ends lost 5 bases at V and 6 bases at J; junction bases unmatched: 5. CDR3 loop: CASSLAGGPPEQYF. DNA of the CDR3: TGTGCCAGCAGCCTAGCGGGAGGGCCGCCCGAGCAGTACTTC.

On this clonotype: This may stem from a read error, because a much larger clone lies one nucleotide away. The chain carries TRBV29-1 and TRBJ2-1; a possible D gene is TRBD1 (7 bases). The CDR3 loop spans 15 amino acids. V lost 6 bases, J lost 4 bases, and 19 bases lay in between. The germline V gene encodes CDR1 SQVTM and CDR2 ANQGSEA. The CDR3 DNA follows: TGCAGCGTAAAGGAGCGCGGGACAGCTTACAATGAGCAGTTCTTC. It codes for CSVKERGTAYNEQFF.

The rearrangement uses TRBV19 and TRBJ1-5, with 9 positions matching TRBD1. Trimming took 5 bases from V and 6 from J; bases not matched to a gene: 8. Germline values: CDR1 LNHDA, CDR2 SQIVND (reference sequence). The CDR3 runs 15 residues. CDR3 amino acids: CASSVTQGAGQPQHF. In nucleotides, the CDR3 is TGTGCCAGTAGTGTGACACAGGGGGCTGGTCAGCCCCAGCATTTT. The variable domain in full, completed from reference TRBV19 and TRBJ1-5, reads DGGITQSPKYLFRKEGQNVTLSCEQNLNHDAMYWYRQDPGQGLRLIYYSQIVNDFQKGDIAEGYSVSREKKESFPLTVTSAQKNPTAFYLCASSVTQGAGQPQHFGDGTRLSIL.

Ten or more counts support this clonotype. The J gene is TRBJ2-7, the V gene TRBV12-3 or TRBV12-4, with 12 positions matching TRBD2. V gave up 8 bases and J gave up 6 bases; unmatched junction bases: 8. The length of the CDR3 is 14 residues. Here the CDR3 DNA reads TGTGCCAGCCGCCTAGCGGGAGGGCCCTCCGAGCAGTACTTC. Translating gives CASRLAGGPSEQYF.

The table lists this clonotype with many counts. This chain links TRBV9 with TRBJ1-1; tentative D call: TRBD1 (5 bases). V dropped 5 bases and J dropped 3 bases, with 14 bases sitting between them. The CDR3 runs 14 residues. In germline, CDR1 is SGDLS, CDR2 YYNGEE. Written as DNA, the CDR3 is TGTGCCAGCAGTCCATCAGGGTCATACACTGAAGCTTTCTTT. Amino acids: CASSPSGSYTEAFF.

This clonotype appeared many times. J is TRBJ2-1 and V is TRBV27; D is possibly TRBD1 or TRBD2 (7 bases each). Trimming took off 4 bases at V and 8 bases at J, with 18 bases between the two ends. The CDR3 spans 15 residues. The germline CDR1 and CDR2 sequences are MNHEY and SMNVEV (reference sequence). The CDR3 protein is CASSSNPQGRDEQFF. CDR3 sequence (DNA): TGTGCCAGCAGTTCAAATCCACAGGGGAGGGATGAGCAGTTCTTC.

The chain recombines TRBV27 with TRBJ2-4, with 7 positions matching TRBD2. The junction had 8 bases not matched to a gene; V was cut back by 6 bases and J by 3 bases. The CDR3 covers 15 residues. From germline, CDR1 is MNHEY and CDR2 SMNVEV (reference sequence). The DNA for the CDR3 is TGTGCCAGCAGCAACCGAGGGACTATCAAAAACATTCAGTACTTC. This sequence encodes CASSNRGTIKNIQYF.

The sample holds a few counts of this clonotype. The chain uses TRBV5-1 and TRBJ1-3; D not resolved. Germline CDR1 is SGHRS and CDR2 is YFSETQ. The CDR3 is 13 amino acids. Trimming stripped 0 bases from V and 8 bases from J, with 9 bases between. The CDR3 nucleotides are TGCGCCAGCAGCTTGGCCCCAATGGACACCATATATTTT. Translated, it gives CASSLAPMDTIYF.

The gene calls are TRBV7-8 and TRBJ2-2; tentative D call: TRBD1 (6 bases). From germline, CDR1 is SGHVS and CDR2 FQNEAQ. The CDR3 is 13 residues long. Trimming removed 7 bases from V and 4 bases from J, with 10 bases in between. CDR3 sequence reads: CASIDRTTGELFF. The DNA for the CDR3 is TGTGCCAGCATTGACAGGACCACCGGGGAGCTGTTTTTT.

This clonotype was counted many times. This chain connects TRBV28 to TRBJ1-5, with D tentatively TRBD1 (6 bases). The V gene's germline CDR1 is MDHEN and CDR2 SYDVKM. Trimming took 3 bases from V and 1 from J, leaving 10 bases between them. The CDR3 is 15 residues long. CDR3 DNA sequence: TGTGCCAGCAGTTTGGCAGGGGCGAGCAATCAGCCCCAGCATTTT. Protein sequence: CASSLAGASNQPQHF.

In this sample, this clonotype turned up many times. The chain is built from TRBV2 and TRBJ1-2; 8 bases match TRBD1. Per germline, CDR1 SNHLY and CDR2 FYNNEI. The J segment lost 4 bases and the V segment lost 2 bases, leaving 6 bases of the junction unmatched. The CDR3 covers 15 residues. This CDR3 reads CASSEQGTGRYGYTF. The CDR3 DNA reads TGTGCCAGCAGTGAACAGGGGACAGGACGCTATGGCTACACCTTC.

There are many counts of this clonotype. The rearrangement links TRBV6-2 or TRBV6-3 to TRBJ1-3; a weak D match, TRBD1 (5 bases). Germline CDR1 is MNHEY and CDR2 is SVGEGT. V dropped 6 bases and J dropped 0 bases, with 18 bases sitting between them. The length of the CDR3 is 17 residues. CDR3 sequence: CASSRDRTAISGNTIYF. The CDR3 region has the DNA TGTGCCAGCAGCCGGGACCGGACCGCCATCTCTGGAAACACCATATATTTT.

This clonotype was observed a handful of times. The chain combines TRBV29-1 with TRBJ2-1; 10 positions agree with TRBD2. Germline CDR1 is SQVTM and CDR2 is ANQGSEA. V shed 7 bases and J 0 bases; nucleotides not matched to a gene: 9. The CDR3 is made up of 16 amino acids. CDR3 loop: CSATGLAASSYNEQFF. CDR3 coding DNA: TGCAGCGCCACCGGACTAGCGGCAAGCTCCTACAATGAGCAGTTCTTC.